The next 3 T cell receptor beta chains were all read from a single sample in a study of early T cells in non-severe SARS-CoV-2 infection. One entry per CDR3 protein results from TCRdb running MiXCR on the 5' RACE reads. The profile shows around 76,000 distinct CDR3 sequences, 11% of them singletons. Sequenced: whole blood. Every receptor here comes from an adult who was a healthcare worker with PCR-confirmed SARS-CoV-2 infection or an uninfected control (not recorded which).

This clonotype was seen a handful of times. The V gene is TRBV15, the J gene TRBJ1-1; no reliable D call. The germline V gene has CDR1 LNHNV and CDR2 YYDKDF (reference sequence). This CDR3 has 15 amino acids. The ends were cut back, 0 bases at V and 3 bases at J, with 11 bases in the middle. CDR3 sequence (DNA): TGTGCCACCAGCAGAGAGGGCGGACGGGACACTGAAGCTTTCTTT. Translated, it gives CATSREGGRDTEAFF.

The rearrangement joins TRBV5-1 to TRBJ2-5; 7 bases line up with TRBD1. V dropped 4 bases and J dropped 3; count of bases not matched to a gene: 15. CDR3 length: 17 residues. Germline V gives CDR1 SGHRS, CDR2 YFSETQ. In nucleotides, the CDR3 is TGCGCCAGCAGCCCCTTAGTAGGGGCAGGGGGAGAAGAGACCCAGTACTTC. Translation: CASSPLVGAGGEETQYF.

This clonotype has ten or more counts. V usage is TRBV7-8 and J usage is TRBJ2-7; the D is unclear. In germline, CDR1 is SGHVS, CDR2 FQNEAQ. Trimming stripped 1 base from V and 3 bases from J, with 10 bases between. The CDR3 covers 14 residues. The CDR3 nucleotides are TGTGCCAGCAGCTTAGGGCAACGTATCTACGAGCAGTACTTC. This gives the protein CASSLGQRIYEQYF.